This entry lists 26 T cell receptor beta chains sequenced from one sample in a study of tumor-infiltrating lymphocytes in primary liver carcinoma. Co-extraction yielded RNA and DNA from around 20-30 mg of unsorted bulk tissue. The input was approximately 500 ng total RNA; TCR beta cDNA was made from it with a constant-region primer. Slightly modified ARM-PCR served as the procedure for the TCR beta libraries. These libraries came from three rounds of nested multiplex PCR. The first two PCR rounds used TRBV1-TRBV30 primers with a Cbeta primer, approximately 9 cycles each. Using its own MiXCR run on the multiplex PCR reads, TCRdb lists one record per CDR3 protein. The table has 90,000 to 150,000 distinct CDR3 sequences, roughly 75% seen once. Sequences were obtained from tumor-adjacent normal liver tissue. All receptors come from a woman aged 60-75 years with primary liver carcinoma and hepatitis B virus infection.

This clonotype has a count of ten or more. The chain carries TRBV29-1 and TRBJ2-3, with 12 bases fitting TRBD2. The CDR3 is 13 amino acids. V trimming: 6 bases; J trimming: 6 bases; junction bases outside the gene matches: 4. Germline V lookup: CDR1 SQVTM, CDR2 ANQGSEA. The CDR3 coding sequence is TGCAGCGTCAGACTAGCGGGAGCCGATACGCAGTATTTT. As protein: CSVRLAGADTQYF.

On this clonotype itself: A much more abundant neighbour one base away suggests this may be a read error. The chain employs TRBV14 and TRBJ2-7, with D possibly called TRBD1 or TRBD2 (5 bases each). With 7 bases removed from V and 5 bases from J, the gap between germline ends came to 21 bases. This CDR3 comprises 15 residues. Germline CDR1 reads SGHDN; CDR2 reads FVKESK. CDR3 bases: TGTGCCAGCAACCACAGTCTGCGTACGGGACACGAGCAGTACTTC. It codes for CASNHSLRTGHEQYF.

This clonotype has ten or more counts. The rearrangement uses TRBV5-1 and TRBJ1-1, with 11 positions matching TRBD1. The length of the CDR3 is 15 residues. Unmatched junction bases numbered 4, after V lost 1 base and J lost 5 bases. The V gene's germline CDR1 is SGHRS and CDR2 YFSETQ. The CDR3 nucleotides read TGCGCCAGCAGCTTGAGGGGACAGGGGGGAACTGAAGCTTTCTTT. This sequence encodes CASSLRGQGGTEAFF.

Concerning this clonotype itself: Mismatch with germline at one junction end may stem from a read error. The chain combines TRBV6-1 with TRBJ1-2, with a tentative D call TRBD1 (5 bases). This CDR3 contains 14 residues. In germline, CDR1 is MNHNS, CDR2 SASEGT. CDR3 DNA: TGTACCAGCAGTGAAGCTGGGGACTACTATCGCTACACCTTC. Encoded protein: CTSSEAGDYYRYTF.

To note about this clonotype: Possible read error: a much larger clone is one base away. Here the CDR3 omits its conserved ending phenylalanine or tryptophan, so a read error is the likely source. The chain combines TRBV28 with TRBJ1-6; weak D call: TRBD1 (6 bases). CDR1 MDHEN and CDR2 SYDVKM come from the germline V gene. The CDR3 sequence is 15 residues long. V gave up 0 bases and J gave up 5 bases, with 8 bases separating them. CDR3 in DNA: TGTGCCAGCAGTTTATGGCAGGGGCATAATTCACCCCTCCACTCT. Translation: CASSLWQGHNSPLHS.

V gene TRBV6-5 combines with J gene TRBJ1-2; D is ambiguous. The CDR3 length is 15 residues. Looked up from germline, CDR1 is MNHEY and CDR2 is SVGAGI. V lost 8 bases to trimming and J lost 7 bases, with 23 bases between them. The CDR3 here is CASGIGRRNGFGYTF. DNA for the CDR3: TGTGCCAGCGGAATCGGACGGCGGAATGGTTTTGGCTACACCTTC.

DNA of the CDR3: TGCGCCAGCAGCCACGCCGAGGGCTCCTACAATGAACAATTCTTC. Amino acid sequence: CASSHAEGSYNEQFF. The gene calls are TRBV4-1 and TRBJ2-1, with D possibly TRBD2 on 5 matching bases. V was trimmed by 3 bases and J by 16 bases, leaving 25 bases between them. Germline V lookup: CDR1 MGHRA, CDR2 YSYEKL. The CDR3 spans 15 residues.

On this clonotype itself: A read error may produce the germline difference seen at one junction end. The J gene is TRBJ2-7, the V gene TRBV4-2; 8 bases fit TRBD2. Germline CDR1 is LGHNA and CDR2 is YNFKEQ. The CDR3 runs 15 residues. CDR3 DNA sequence: TGTGCCAGCAACCAAGATCCTAGCGGGTCCTACGAGCAGTACTTC. Translating gives CASNQDPSGSYEQYF.

A note on this clonotype: The conserved closing phenylalanine or tryptophan is absent in this CDR3, likely reflecting a read error. J is TRBJ2-1 and V is TRBV29-1, with 7 bases fitting TRBD1. The CDR3 spans 16 residues. The germline gives CDR1 SQVTM, CDR2 ANQGSEA. The trim removed 2 bases at V and 0 bases at J, leaving 7 bases unmatched. The DNA of the CDR3 is TGCAGCGTTGAACGAAGGGGGCTGCTCTCCTACAATGAGCAGTTCCTC. Its protein product is CSVERRGLLSYNEQFL.

With respect to this clonotype: This may come from a read error, since a much larger clone is one base off. The chain carries TRBV7-8 and TRBJ1-4; TRBD1 aligns across 9 bases. V gave up 6 bases and J gave up 0 bases; unmatched junction bases: 2. CDR1 is SGHVS, CDR2 FQNEAQ, per germline. CDR3 size: 15 residues. The CDR3 spells CASSRQGATNEKLFF. In DNA, the CDR3 is TGTGCCAGCAGTCGACAGGGGGCAACTAATGAAAAACTGTTTTTT. The whole variable domain, remainder taken from reference TRBV7-8 and TRBJ1-4, is GAGVSQSPRYKVAKRGQDVALRCDPISGHVSLFWYQQALGQGPEFLTYFQNEAQLDKSGLPSDRFFAERPEGSVSTLKIQRTQQEDSAVYLCASSRQGATNEKLFFGSGTQLSVL.

As for this clonotype: A read error is possible here, since a much larger clone lies one base away. The chain employs TRBV28 and TRBJ2-5, with D perhaps TRBD1 (6 bases). The germline CDR1 and CDR2 sequences are MDHEN and SYDVKM. CDR3 length equals 14 residues. The CDR3 DNA reads as TGTGCCCCACATTCCGGGGACACCCAAGAGAGCCAGTACTTC. Translating it yields CAPHSGDTQESQYF.

Regarding this clonotype: The junction departs from the called germline gene at one end, perhaps through a read error. V usage is TRBV5-6 and J usage is TRBJ2-7; D remains ambiguous. The CDR3 covers 13 residues. Germline V gene sequence: CDR1 SGHDT, CDR2 YYEEEE. The chain's CDR3 is CAGSPNSVYEQYF. The CDR3 DNA follows: TGTGCCGGCAGCCCCAACTCAGTCTACGAGCAATACTTC. Using reference TRBV5-6 and TRBJ2-7 for the parts outside the CDR3, the full variable domain is DAGVTQSPTHLIKTRGQQVTLRCSPKSGHDTVSWYQQALGQGPQFIFQYYEEEERQRGNFPDRFSGHQFPNYSSELNVNALLLGDSALYLCAGSPNSVYEQYFGPGTRLTVT.

Points on this clonotype: A much larger clone is a single base away; this may be a read error. This chain uses TRBV5-6 with TRBJ2-3, with TRBD2 identical over 11 bases. The CDR3 sequence is 17 residues long. Looked up from germline, CDR1 is SGHDT and CDR2 is YYEEEE. Written as DNA, the CDR3 is TGTGCCTGCAGCTCCGCCCTAGCGGGAGGTATGGGAGATACGCAGTATTTT. Its protein product is CACSSALAGGMGDTQYF.

Turning to this clonotype: The CDR3 does not end in the conserved phenylalanine or tryptophan, so this is likely a read error. CDR3 protein: CGSSIPGTGYDQYI. The CDR3 DNA sequence: TGCGGCAGCAGCATCCCCGGGACAGGGTACGATCAGTACATC. The J gene is TRBJ2-7, the V gene TRBV5-1; 9 nucleotides agree with TRBD1. In germline, CDR1 is SGHRS, CDR2 YFSETQ. The CDR3 runs 14 residues.

Within the sample, this clonotype is medium-sized. This chain connects TRBV11-2 to TRBJ2-1; 8 bases line up with TRBD2. CDR1 is SGHAT and CDR2 is FQNNGV in the germline V gene. The CDR3 contains 16 residues. With V trimmed by 3 bases and J by 7 bases, 11 bases remained unmatched. CDR3 protein: CASSFSRGLVGNEQFF. The CDR3 nucleotides are TGTGCCAGCAGCTTCTCTAGGGGACTAGTGGGAAATGAGCAGTTCTTC.

This chain links TRBV11-2 with TRBJ2-1; D is possibly TRBD2 (6 bases). V dropped 6 bases and J dropped 8 bases, with 23 bases sitting between them. Germline CDR1 SGHAT, CDR2 FQNNGV. This CDR3 contains 16 residues. This CDR3 is CASRLTSGGILDEQFF. CDR3 DNA: TGTGCCAGCAGACTAACTTCGGGCGGGATCCTCGATGAGCAGTTCTTC. Based on the CDR3 plus reference TRBV11-2 and TRBJ2-1, the full variable domain is EAGVAQSPRYKIIEKRQSVAFWCNPISGHATLYWYQQILGQGPKLLIQFQNNGVVDDSQLPKDRFSAERLKGVDSTLKIQPAKLEDSAVYLCASRLTSGGILDEQFFGPGTRLTVL.

V usage is TRBV12-3 or TRBV12-4 and J usage is TRBJ2-3; D is perhaps TRBD2 (5 bases). This CDR3 is 13 amino acids long. V lost 7 bases, J lost 4 bases, and 12 bases lay in between. CDR3 coding DNA: TGTGCCAGCACCTCCAGAGGGCCAGATACGCAGTATTTT. As protein: CASTSRGPDTQYF.

As regards this clonotype: One end of the junction fails to match germline, which may point to a read error. V usage is TRBV11-2 and J usage is TRBJ2-1, with D perhaps TRBD1 (5 bases). The length of the CDR3 is 13 residues. The V gene's germline CDR1 is SGHAT and CDR2 FQNNGV. CDR3 protein: CTSSLGQYSEQFF. The CDR3, as DNA: TGTACCAGCAGCTTAGGACAATACAGTGAGCAGTTCTTC.

Of note for this clonotype: A junction boundary mismatches the germline segment, possibly from a read error. The V call is TRBV4-1, the J call TRBJ2-1; D may be TRBD1 (5 bases). This CDR3 region has 14 residues. CDR1 is MGHRA and CDR2 is YSYEKL in the germline V gene. CDR3 DNA sequence: TGCGCCAGCAGCCATGTCACAGGCGTGGGTGAGCAGTTATTC. This encodes CASSHVTGVGEQLF.

The chain combines TRBV5-1 with TRBJ1-2; no definite D call. The germline V gene has CDR1 SGHRS and CDR2 YFSETQ. Trimming cost V 3 bases and J 0 bases, with 9 bases left between them. The CDR3 contains 14 residues. The CDR3 loop is CASSSSRANYGYTF. In nucleotides, the CDR3 is TGCGCCAGCAGCTCGAGTCGAGCTAACTATGGCTACACCTTC.

As to this clonotype: The junction departs from the called germline gene at one end, perhaps through a read error. The chain couples TRBV10-2 to TRBJ2-7, with a weak D call TRBD2 (5 bases). The CDR3 totals 14 residues. Germline V CDR1 and CDR2: WSHSY, SAAADI. CDR3 in amino acids: CATSEGSGFGEQCF. For the CDR3, the DNA is TGCGCCACCAGTGAGGGATCGGGGTTCGGCGAGCAGTGCTTC.

Worth noting for this clonotype: Since a much larger clone is just one base distant, this may be a read error. The rearrangement joins TRBV7-9 to TRBJ2-5; 8 bases match TRBD2. The CDR3 contains 16 residues. Germline lookup yields CDR1 SEHNR and CDR2 FQNEAQ (reference sequence). Losses at the gene ends were 6 bases for V and 4 bases for J; bases not matched to a gene: 13. In DNA form, the CDR3 reads TGTGCCAGCAGTCCCCGGGGACTAGGGTTGGTAGAGACCCAGTACTTC. Translating it yields CASSPRGLGLVETQYF. Filled out from reference TRBV7-9 and TRBJ2-5, the complete variable domain reads DTGVSQNPRHKITKRGQNVTFRCDPISEHNRLYWYRQTLGQGPEFLTYFQNEAQLEKSRLLSDRFSAERPKGSFSTLEIQRTEQGDSAMYLCASSPRGLGLVETQYFGPGTRLLVL.

Note on this clonotype: At one of its ends the junction is not consistent with the germline gene, which may arise from a read error. In DNA, the CDR3 is TGCGCCAGCAGGCTGAATACCCGGTCTTACAATGAGCAGCTCTTC. It translates to CASRLNTRSYNEQLF. The V and J genes are TRBV5-1 and TRBJ2-1; D call uncertain. CDR1 and CDR2 (germline): SGHRS, YFSETQ. This CDR3 is built from 15 residues.

A note on this clonotype: A much larger clone differs from this one at a single base, so this may be a read error. This sequence joins TRBV28 and TRBJ1-2, with no clear D. CDR3 length: 13 residues. CDR1 and CDR2 (germline): MDHEN, SYDVKM. CDR3 DNA sequence: TGTGCCAGCATCAATACTAATAACTATGGCAACACCTTC. It translates to CASINTNNYGNTF.

A single count supports this clonotype. The chain is built from TRBV6-5 and TRBJ2-1; 11 nucleotides agree with TRBD2. Germline-derived CDR1 and CDR2 are MNHEY and SVGAGI. The CDR3 totals 19 residues. Trimming took 7 bases from V and 3 from J; bases not matched to a gene: 17. The CDR3 region is CASTRRGTSGIAVYNEQFF. The CDR3 nucleotides are TGTGCCAGCACTCGAAGGGGGACTAGCGGAATAGCCGTCTACAATGAGCAGTTCTTC.

In its sample, this clonotype was seen a few times. A single base separates this from a much larger clone, so it may be a read error. As the CDR3 is not closed by the conserved phenylalanine or tryptophan, this likely results from a read error. V gene TRBV6-5 combines with J gene TRBJ1-1; a weak D match, TRBD1 (5 bases). The V and J ends lost 4 bases and 3 bases respectively, with 12 bases between them. Germline V gene sequence: CDR1 MNHEY, CDR2 SVGAGI. The CDR3 extends over 14 amino acids. The CDR3 region is CASSFLTGHTEAFS. DNA of the CDR3: TGTGCCAGCAGTTTCCTCACAGGTCACACTGAAGCTTTCTCT.